Each of the 30 T cell receptor beta chains below was sequenced from the same sample in a study of neurological immune-mediated disorders. Specified time point: longitudinal time-point 2. TCRdb passed the 5' RACE reads through MiXCR, listing each CDR3 protein once. The table lists some 87,000 distinct CDR3 sequences, about 13% of them singletons. The sequenced sample was PBMCs. These receptors all stem from a female donor with HTLV-1-associated myelopathy (HAM/TSP).

This clonotype was seen at least ten times. This chain connects TRBV6-5 to TRBJ1-6; 7 nucleotides match TRBD1. Trimming removed 5 bases from V and 0 bases from J; junction bases left unmatched: 4. There are 16 residues in the CDR3. Germline CDR1 MNHEY, CDR2 SVGAGI. The DNA of the CDR3 is TGTGCCAGCAGTCAGGACAGGACCTCCTATAATTCACCCCTCCACTTT. It specifies CASSQDRTSYNSPLHF.

This clonotype was counted at least ten times. The chain joins TRBV20-1 to TRBJ2-7; D might be TRBD1 (6 bases). CDR3 length: 14 amino acids. Trimming shortened V by 3 bases and J by 3 bases, and 15 bases separated the two germline ends. The germline gives CDR1 DFQATT, CDR2 SNEGSKA (reference sequence). The CDR3 DNA reads as TGCAGTGCTAGTAGGGCAGGGGTAGTCTACGAGCAGTACTTC. This encodes CSASRAGVVYEQYF.

As for this clonotype: One end of the junction varies from germline; a read error may be responsible. This rearrangement joins TRBV10-3 to TRBJ1-2; a possible D gene is TRBD1 (6 bases). The germline CDR1 and CDR2 sequences are ENHRY and SYGVKD. The CDR3 is made up of 11 amino acids. The DNA of the CDR3 is TGTGCCTACGGACAGTGGGATGGCTGCACCTTC. Protein product: CAYGQWDGCTF.

This clonotype was found many times. The J gene is TRBJ1-2, the V gene TRBV28; D may be TRBD1 (6 bases). Germline V lookup: CDR1 MDHEN, CDR2 SYDVKM. V was clipped by 7 bases and J by 8 bases, with 17 bases between them. This CDR3 spans 13 amino acids. In DNA form, the CDR3 reads TGTGCCAGCAACATACAGGGACCGGGAGGCTACACCTTC. Protein sequence: CASNIQGPGGYTF.

This clonotype was found many times. The V and J genes are TRBV12-3 or TRBV12-4 and TRBJ2-3, with D perhaps given as TRBD1 or TRBD2 (5 bases each). Trimming pared 11 bases from V and 8 bases from J, leaving 5 bases between. The CDR3 runs 8 residues. The CDR3, as DNA: TGTGCCGGGGGTACGCAGTATTTT. Amino acid sequence: CAGGTQYF.

In this sample, this clonotype turned up a few times. The chain joins TRBV20-1 to TRBJ2-2; D may match TRBD1 or TRBD2 (5 bases each). V dropped 3 bases and J dropped 3 bases, with 5 bases sitting between them. The CDR3 loop spans 12 amino acids. In germline, CDR1 is DFQATT, CDR2 SNEGSKA (reference sequence). The CDR3 sequence: CSARGHTGELFF. DNA of the CDR3: TGCAGTGCTAGGGGACACACCGGGGAGCTGTTTTTT.

This clonotype was seen ten or more times. This chain joins TRBV9 and TRBJ1-2; 7 positions match TRBD1. CDR1 and CDR2 (germline): SGDLS, YYNGEE. The CDR3 runs 14 residues. V dropped 5 bases and J dropped 1; count of bases not matched to a gene: 5. The CDR3 DNA sequence: TGTGCCAGCAGAGCCGACAGGGATAACTATGGCTACACCTTC. As protein: CASRADRDNYGYTF.

Comments on this clonotype: A read error may produce the germline difference seen at one junction end. The chain links TRBV12-3 or TRBV12-4 to TRBJ2-1, with D maybe TRBD1 (5 bases). This CDR3 comprises 14 residues. The CDR3 coding sequence is TGTGCCAACAGTTTTGGGGCGAGGTACAATGAGCAGTTCTTC. Amino acid sequence: CANSFGARYNEQFF.

In its sample, this clonotype was seen many times. The chain joins TRBV11-2 to TRBJ2-7, with D possibly being TRBD1 (6 bases). V lost 1 base, J lost 2 bases, and 9 bases lay in between. CDR3 length: 14 residues. From germline, CDR1 is SGHAT and CDR2 FQNNGV. CDR3: CASSLGPGAYEQYF. CDR3 nucleotide sequence: TGTGCCAGCAGCTTAGGCCCAGGGGCCTACGAGCAGTACTTC.

This clonotype occurred many times. The chain has TRBV25-1 and TRBJ2-2; TRBD1 aligns across 8 bases. Trimming took 7 bases from V and 2 from J; bases not matched to a gene: 3. This CDR3 contains 14 residues. Germline CDR1 reads MGHDK; CDR2 reads SYGVNS. The CDR3 DNA reads TGTGCCAGCACCGGACAGGGTAACACCGGGGAGCTGTTTTTT. Residues: CASTGQGNTGELFF.

This clonotype was observed a handful of times. The rearrangement joins TRBV29-1 to TRBJ2-5, with a weak D call TRBD1 (6 bases). V lost 3 bases and J lost 4, with 18 bases in between. The CDR3 is made up of 15 amino acids. CDR1 and CDR2 (germline): SQVTM, ANQGSEA. This CDR3 reads CSVEWLSGDRETQYF. Here the CDR3 DNA reads TGCAGCGTTGAGTGGTTGTCAGGGGACCGAGAGACCCAGTACTTC.

Notes on this clonotype: A read error may explain this, as a much larger clone is one base away. The chain recombines TRBV29-1 with TRBJ1-3; no reliable D call. From germline, CDR1 is SQVTM and CDR2 ANQGSEA. Trimming took 4 bases from V and 12 from J, leaving 13 bases between them. This CDR3 is 11 amino acids long. The CDR3 nucleotides are TGCAGCGTTGGGGTGGGAGGCAACATATATTTT. Protein product: CSVGVGGNIYF.

This clonotype was observed at least ten times. The rearrangement joins TRBV29-1 to TRBJ2-3; D gene unclear. Trimming shortened V by 7 bases and J by 5 bases, and 10 bases separated the two germline ends. Germline CDR1 reads SQVTM; CDR2 reads ANQGSEA. There are 11 residues in the CDR3. The CDR3 sequence: CSDSRRDTQYF. In DNA, the CDR3 is TGCAGCGACTCCCGAAGAGATACGCAGTATTTT.

There are many counts of this clonotype. V usage is TRBV10-1 and J usage is TRBJ2-2; 8 bases are shared with TRBD2. The ends lost 4 bases at V and 6 bases at J; junction bases unmatched: 4. Per the germline V gene, CDR1 is WNHNN and CDR2 is SYGVQD (reference sequence). There are 14 residues in the CDR3. The CDR3 spells CASSAGGRPGELFF. CDR3 nucleotide sequence: TGCGCCAGCAGTGCGGGGGGGCGTCCCGGGGAGCTGTTTTTT.

The chain couples TRBV4-1 to TRBJ1-4, with 7 nucleotides matching TRBD1. Unmatched junction bases numbered 7, after V lost 0 bases and J lost 9 bases. Germline assignment: CDR1 MGHRA and CDR2 YSYEKL. The CDR3 contains 15 residues. CDR3 sequence reads: CASSQDRGGNKKLFF. In DNA form, the CDR3 reads TGCGCCAGCAGCCAAGACAGGGGGGGGAATAAAAAACTGTTTTTT.

This clonotype was observed many times. The chain carries TRBV5-1 and TRBJ1-1; 8 bases align to TRBD1. J gave up 8 bases and V 0 bases, and 3 bases lay outside the gene matches. There are 13 residues in the CDR3. Germline lookup yields CDR1 SGHRS and CDR2 YFSETQ. The CDR3 region is CASSLGQGLEAFF. The CDR3 nucleotides are TGCGCCAGCAGCTTGGGACAGGGGCTAGAAGCTTTCTTT.

This clonotype was detected ten times or more. The chain links TRBV5-1 to TRBJ2-7; no clear D gene. Trimming pared 5 bases from V and 4 bases from J, leaving 13 bases between. Germline CDR1 SGHRS, CDR2 YFSETQ. This CDR3 region has 13 residues. CDR3 protein: CASSLGHPYEQYF. CDR3 in DNA: TGCGCCAGCAGTTTAGGCCATCCTTACGAGCAGTACTTC.

The table lists this clonotype with many counts. The V call is TRBV20-1, the J call TRBJ1-2; 9 bases map to TRBD1. Trimming at V came to 3 bases and at J to 7 bases, leaving 6 bases not matched to a gene. The CDR3 runs to 13 residues. Germline lookup yields CDR1 DFQATT and CDR2 SNEGSKA (reference sequence). In DNA, the CDR3 is TGCAGTGCTAGCGCCCGGACAGGGGCTGGCTACACCTTC. Encoded protein: CSASARTGAGYTF.

At least ten counts were recorded for this clonotype. V usage is TRBV27 and J usage is TRBJ1-5; 7 positions match TRBD1. The ends lost 10 bases at V and 4 bases at J; junction bases unmatched: 13. This CDR3 has 15 amino acids. Germline V gene sequence: CDR1 MNHEY, CDR2 SMNVEV (reference sequence). The CDR3 loop is CAISPPGQMNQPQHF. The CDR3 DNA sequence: TGTGCCATCTCACCTCCGGGACAGATGAATCAGCCCCAGCATTTT.

There are many counts of this clonotype. The chain links TRBV7-9 to TRBJ2-4, with D maybe TRBD1 (6 bases). Per germline, CDR1 SEHNR and CDR2 FQNEAQ (reference sequence). This CDR3 is 13 amino acids long. With 0 bases removed from V and 7 bases from J, the gap between germline ends came to 7 bases. CDR3 amino acids: CASSLAQGNIQYF. CDR3 DNA sequence: TGTGCCAGCAGCTTAGCCCAGGGGAACATTCAGTACTTC.

This clonotype has at least ten counts. The chain employs TRBV7-3 and TRBJ1-2, with TRBD1 matching over 8 bases. Germline values: CDR1 SGHTA, CDR2 FQGTGA. V was clipped by 5 bases and J by 4 bases; unmatched bases: 9. The CDR3 consists of 15 residues. The CDR3 loop is CASSPGSDRVYGYTF. CDR3 DNA: TGTGCCAGCAGCCCAGGCTCGGACAGGGTCTATGGCTACACCTTC.

This clonotype was observed many times. The chain joins TRBV5-1 to TRBJ2-3, with D maybe TRBD2 (6 bases). V was cut by 4 bases and J by 4 bases, with 10 bases left in between. The CDR3 has 13 residues. Germline CDR1 reads SGHRS; CDR2 reads YFSETQ. The CDR3 loop is CASSTGTSDTQYF. In DNA, the CDR3 is TGCGCCAGCAGCACCGGGACTTCAGATACGCAGTATTTT. The whole variable domain, remainder taken from reference TRBV5-1 and TRBJ2-3, is KAGVTQTPRYLIKTRGQQVTLSCSPISGHRSVSWYQQTPGQGLQFLFEYFSETQRNKGNFPGRFSGRQFSNSRSEMNVSTLELGDSALYLCASSTGTSDTQYFGPGTRLTVL.

This clonotype was seen at least ten times. This rearrangement joins TRBV10-3 to TRBJ2-2; possible D gene TRBD2, 5 bases. V lost 4 bases and J lost 5, with 11 bases in between. CDR3 length: 14 residues. The germline V gene encodes CDR1 ENHRY and CDR2 SYGVKD. The DNA for the CDR3 is TGTGCCATCAGTGCTTACGGGAAAACCGGGGAGCTGTTTTTT. It specifies CAISAYGKTGELFF.

The table lists this clonotype with many counts. The chain uses TRBV9 and TRBJ1-2; a weak D match, TRBD1 (6 bases). CDR3 length: 16 residues. V gave up 0 bases and J gave up 7 bases, with 19 bases separating them. Germline values: CDR1 SGDLS, CDR2 YYNGEE. The CDR3, as DNA: TGTGCCAGCAGCGTAGGAGGGGCAGGGGCCTTGTCTGGCTACACCTTC. Its translation: CASSVGGAGALSGYTF.

This clonotype was seen at least ten times. The chain links TRBV5-1 to TRBJ2-1, with unresolved D. The CDR3 runs to 15 residues. Germline V CDR1 and CDR2: SGHRS, YFSETQ. Trimming cost V 5 bases and J 1 base, with 13 bases left between them. In DNA form, the CDR3 reads TGCGCCAGCAGTGGGTCCGAATCTTCCTACAATGAGCAGTTCTTC. Translation: CASSGSESSYNEQFF. Full variable domain (remainder filled in from reference TRBV5-1 and TRBJ2-1): KAGVTQTPRYLIKTRGQQVTLSCSPISGHRSVSWYQQTPGQGLQFLFEYFSETQRNKGNFPGRFSGRQFSNSRSEMNVSTLELGDSALYLCASSGSESSYNEQFFGPGTRLTVL.

The chain has TRBV6-5 and TRBJ2-7, with D uncertain. Germline V gene data show CDR1 as MNHEY and CDR2 as SVGAGI. The V gene lost 2 bases and the J gene lost 6 bases, with 11 bases spanning the gap. The CDR3 runs 13 residues. The CDR3 DNA follows: TGTGCCAGCAGTTACGAGTTGCTGAGCGAGCAGTACTTC. The encoded protein is CASSYELLSEQYF.

This clonotype was seen ten or more times. The chain carries TRBV5-1 and TRBJ1-5; D call uncertain. The CDR3 length is 13 residues. CDR1 SGHRS and CDR2 YFSETQ come from the germline V gene. The ends were cut back, 0 bases at V and 2 bases at J, with 3 bases in the middle. CDR3 sequence: CASSLDGNQPQHF. The CDR3 DNA sequence: TGCGCCAGCAGCTTGGACGGCAATCAGCCCCAGCATTTT.

This clonotype was seen at least ten times. CDR3 protein: CASSPTAKNTGELFF. CDR3 sequence (DNA): TGTGCCAGCAGTCCGACGGCAAAGAACACCGGGGAGCTGTTTTTT. The genes are TRBV2 and TRBJ2-2; D not certain. CDR1 is SNHLY, CDR2 FYNNEI, per germline. The CDR3 contains 15 residues. V was clipped by 5 bases and J by 1 base, with 11 bases between them.

CDR3 region: CASSFLRLAGLDEQFF. CDR3 DNA sequence: TGTGCCAGCAGTTTCCTCAGACTAGCGGGGTTGGATGAGCAGTTCTTC. The chain carries TRBV6-2 or TRBV6-3 and TRBJ2-1; 11 nucleotides align to TRBD2. The CDR3 is made up of 16 amino acids. V lost 4 bases and J lost 8; bases outside the gene matches: 10. In germline, CDR1 is MNHEY, CDR2 SVGEGT.

This clonotype came up many times. This chain links TRBV7-9 with TRBJ2-1, with 9 bases that match TRBD1. Trimming removed 7 bases from V and 8 bases from J; junction bases left unmatched: 6. The CDR3 is 13 residues long. The V gene's germline CDR1 is SEHNR and CDR2 FQNEAQ (reference sequence). For the CDR3, the DNA is TGTGCCAGCATCCCGGACAGGGGAGATGAGCAGTTCTTC. The encoded protein is CASIPDRGDEQFF.